What follows are 6 T cell receptor beta chains derived from one specimen sequenced in a study of T cells in women clearing cervical HPV infection. TCRdb keeps only in-frame clones here, not all; method: immunoSEQ multiplex PCR. The sample holds some 40,000 clones. What was sequenced was blood buffy coat. These receptors were collected from a woman between 18 and 69 years old with a cervical HPV16 infection that either progressed to CIN3+ or cleared (not recorded which).

On this clone itself: The read finishes 3 residues shy of the CDR3 end, and the germline J gene is used to complete it. The chain has TRBV19 and TRBJ1-1; TRBD1 matches at 7 bases. Looked up from germline, CDR1 is LNHDA and CDR2 is SQIVND (reference sequence). Germline trimming cut 2 bases from V and 5 bases from J; bases unmatched to any gene: 8. This CDR3 comprises 15 residues. The CDR3 bases that were read are TGTGCCAGTAGTATAAGAGGGGGCTGGGCGACTGAA. Its protein product is CASSIRGGWATE. The entire CDR3 sequence reads CASSIRGGWATEAFF. Based on the CDR3 plus reference TRBV19 and TRBJ1-1, the full variable domain is DGGITQSPKYLFRKEGQNVTLSCEQNLNHDAMYWYRQDPGQGLRLIYYSQIVNDFQKGDIAEGYSVSREKKESFPLTVTSAQKNPTAFYLCASSIRGGWATEAFFGQGTRLTVV.

A note on this clone: The read falls 3 residues short of the CDR3 end, and the missing part is taken from the germline J gene. The chain couples TRBV19 to TRBJ2-3, with 8 bases fitting TRBD1. Germline CDR1 LNHDA, CDR2 SQIVND (reference sequence). The CDR3 is 16 amino acids. The sequenced part of the CDR3 DNA is TGTGCCAGTAGCCCCGGCCCCAGGGGGCGCGATCAGCCG. The encoded protein is CASSPGPRGRDQP. The entire CDR3 sequence reads CASSPGPRGRDQPQYF.

About this clone: With the read ending 3 residues before the CDR3 end, the germline J gene is used to fill in that end. The chain recombines TRBV30 with TRBJ2-3; 7 positions match TRBD1. The CDR3 runs 17 residues. Germline V gene data show CDR1 as GTSNPN and CDR2 as SVGIG (reference sequence). The CDR3 bases that were read are TGTGCCTGGAGTCCTCTTTCGATCGGACAGGAAATTCAGCCG. This codes for CAWSPLSIGQEIQP. The entire CDR3 protein is CAWSPLSIGQEIQPQYF. Supplemented by reference TRBV30 and TRBJ2-3, the full variable domain reads SQTIHQWPATLVQPVGSPLSLECTVEGTSNPNLYWYRQAAGRGLQLLFYSVGIGQISSEVPQNLSASRPQDRQFILSSKKLLLSDSGFYLCAWSPLSIGQEIQPQYFGPGTRLTVL.

Regarding this clone: The CDR3 end lies 3 residues beyond the end of the read and is filled in from the germline J gene. Other DNA sequences in the same sample also yield this CDR3. The gene calls are TRBV19 and TRBJ1-1, with a tentative D call TRBD1 (5 bases). Germline CDR1 reads LNHDA; CDR2 reads SQIVND (reference sequence). The CDR3 covers 13 residues. Trimming took off 3 bases at V and 4 bases at J, with 9 bases between the two ends. The covered CDR3 bases are TGTGCCAGTAGTATTGGGACTGCCACTGAA. This sequence encodes CASSIGTATE. The full CDR3 sequence reads CASSIGTATEAFF.

Notes on this clone: The observed sequence ends 3 residues before the CDR3 terminus, with the missing tail filled in from the germline J gene. The chain links TRBV5-4 to TRBJ2-5, with no clear D. In germline, CDR1 is SGHNT, CDR2 YYREEE (reference sequence). This CDR3 is built from 13 residues. The V end lost 0 bases, the J end lost 5 bases, and 8 bases lay between the germline ends. CDR3 region: CASSLGQTETQYF. CDR3 DNA (partial): TGTGCCAGCAGCTTGGGGCAAACCGAGACC.

CDR3 DNA (partial): TGTGCCAGCAGCCTTCTAGCGGGGGGGTTTGATACG. Amino acid sequence: CASSLLAGGFDT. The entire CDR3 protein reads CASSLLAGGFDTQYF. The V call is TRBV9, the J call TRBJ2-3; 12 nucleotides agree with TRBD2. The read ends 3 residues before the CDR3 terminus; that terminus is restored from the germline J gene. Germline V lookup: CDR1 SGDLS, CDR2 YYNGEE. This CDR3 has 15 residues. V shed 4 bases and J 6 bases; nucleotides not matched to a gene: 6.